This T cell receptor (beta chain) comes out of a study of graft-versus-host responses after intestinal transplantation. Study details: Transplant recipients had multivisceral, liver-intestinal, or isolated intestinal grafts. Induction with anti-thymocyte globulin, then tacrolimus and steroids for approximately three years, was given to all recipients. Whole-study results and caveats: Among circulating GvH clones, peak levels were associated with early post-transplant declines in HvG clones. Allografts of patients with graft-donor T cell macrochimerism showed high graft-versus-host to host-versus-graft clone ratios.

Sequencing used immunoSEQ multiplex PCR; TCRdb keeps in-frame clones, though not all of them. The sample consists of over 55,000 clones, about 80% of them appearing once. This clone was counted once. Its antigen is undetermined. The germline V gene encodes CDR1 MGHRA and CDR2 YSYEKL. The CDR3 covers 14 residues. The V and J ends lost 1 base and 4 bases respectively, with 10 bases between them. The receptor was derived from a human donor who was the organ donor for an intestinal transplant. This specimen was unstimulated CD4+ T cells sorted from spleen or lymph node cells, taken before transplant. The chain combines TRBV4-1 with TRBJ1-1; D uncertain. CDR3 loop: CASSQADTRTEAFF. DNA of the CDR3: TGCGCCAGCAGCCAAGCCGACACTCGCACTGAAGCTTTCTTT.